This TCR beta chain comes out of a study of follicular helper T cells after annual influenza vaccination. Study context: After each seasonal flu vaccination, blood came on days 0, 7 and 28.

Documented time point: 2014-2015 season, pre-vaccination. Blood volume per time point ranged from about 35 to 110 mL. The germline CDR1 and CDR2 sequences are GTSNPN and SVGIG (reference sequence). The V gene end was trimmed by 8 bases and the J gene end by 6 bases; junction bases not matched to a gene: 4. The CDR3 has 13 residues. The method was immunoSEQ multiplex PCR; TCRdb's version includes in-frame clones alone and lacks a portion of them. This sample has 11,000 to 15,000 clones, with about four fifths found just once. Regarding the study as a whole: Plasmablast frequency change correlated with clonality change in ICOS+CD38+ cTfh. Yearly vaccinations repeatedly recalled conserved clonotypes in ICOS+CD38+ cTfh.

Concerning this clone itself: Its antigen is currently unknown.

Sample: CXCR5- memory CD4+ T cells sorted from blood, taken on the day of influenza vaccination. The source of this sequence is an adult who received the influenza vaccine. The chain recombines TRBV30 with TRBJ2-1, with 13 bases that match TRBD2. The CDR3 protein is CAEGTSGANEQFF. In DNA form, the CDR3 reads TGTGCCGAGGGGACTAGCGGGGCCAATGAGCAGTTCTTC. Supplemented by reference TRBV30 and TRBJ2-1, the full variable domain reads SQTIHQWPATLVQPVGSPLSLECTVEGTSNPNLYWYRQAAGRGLQLLFYSVGIGQISSEVPQNLSASRPQDRQFILSSKKLLLSDSGFYLCAEGTSGANEQFFGPGTRLTVL.